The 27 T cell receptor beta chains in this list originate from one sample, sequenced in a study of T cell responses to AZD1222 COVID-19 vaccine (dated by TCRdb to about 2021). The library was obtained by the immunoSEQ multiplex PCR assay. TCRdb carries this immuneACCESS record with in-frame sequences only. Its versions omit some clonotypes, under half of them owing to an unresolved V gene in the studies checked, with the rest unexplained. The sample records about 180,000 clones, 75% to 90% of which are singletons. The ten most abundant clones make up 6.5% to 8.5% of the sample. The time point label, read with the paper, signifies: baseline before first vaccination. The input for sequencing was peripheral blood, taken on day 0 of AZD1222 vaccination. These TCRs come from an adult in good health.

The CDR3 loop is CASSQETRGLYEQYF. Written as DNA, the CDR3 is TGTGCCAGCAGCCAAGAAACCAGGGGGCTCTACGAGCAGTACTTC. The chain combines TRBV4-2 with TRBJ2-7; 8 positions match TRBD1. The CDR3 sequence is 15 residues long. V lost 0 bases and J lost 3; bases outside the gene matches: 4. Germline loops: CDR1 LGHNA, CDR2 YNFKEQ.

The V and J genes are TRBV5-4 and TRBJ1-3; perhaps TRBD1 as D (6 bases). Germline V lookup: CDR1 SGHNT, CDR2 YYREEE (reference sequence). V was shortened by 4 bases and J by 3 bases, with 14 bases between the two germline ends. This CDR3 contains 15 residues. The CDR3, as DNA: TGTGCCAGCAGCCAAACAGGGTATAGTGGAAACACCATATATTTT. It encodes CASSQTGYSGNTIYF.

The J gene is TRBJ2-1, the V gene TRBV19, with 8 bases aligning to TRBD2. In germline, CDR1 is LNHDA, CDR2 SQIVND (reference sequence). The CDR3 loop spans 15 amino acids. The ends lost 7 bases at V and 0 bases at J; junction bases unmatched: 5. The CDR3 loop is CASTDAGGSYNEQFF. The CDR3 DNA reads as TGTGCCAGTACTGACGCGGGGGGCTCCTACAATGAGCAGTTCTTC.

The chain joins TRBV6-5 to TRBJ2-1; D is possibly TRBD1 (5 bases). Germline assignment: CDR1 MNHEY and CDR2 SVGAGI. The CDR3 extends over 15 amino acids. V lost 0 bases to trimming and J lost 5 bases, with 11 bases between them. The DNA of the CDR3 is TGTGCCAGCAGTTACTCGTACCCCAGGGACAATGAGCAGTTCTTC. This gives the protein CASSYSYPRDNEQFF.

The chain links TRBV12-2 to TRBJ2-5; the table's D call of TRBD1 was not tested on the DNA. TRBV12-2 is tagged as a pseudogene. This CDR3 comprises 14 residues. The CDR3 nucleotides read TGTGCAAGGACGACAGGGCCGAATCAAGAGACCCAGTACTTC. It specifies CARTTGPNQETQYF.

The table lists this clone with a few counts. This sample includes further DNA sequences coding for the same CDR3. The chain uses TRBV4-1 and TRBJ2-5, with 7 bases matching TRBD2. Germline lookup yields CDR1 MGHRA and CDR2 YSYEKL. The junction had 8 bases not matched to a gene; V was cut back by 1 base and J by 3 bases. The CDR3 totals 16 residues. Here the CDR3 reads CASSQGPSGAKETQYF. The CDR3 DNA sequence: TGCGCCAGCAGCCAAGGCCCCAGCGGGGCCAAAGAGACCCAGTACTTC.

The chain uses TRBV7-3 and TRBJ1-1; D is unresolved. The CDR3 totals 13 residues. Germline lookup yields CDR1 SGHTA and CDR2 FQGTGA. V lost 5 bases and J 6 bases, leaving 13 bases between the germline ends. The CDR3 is CASSLLAASEAFF. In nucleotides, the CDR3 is TGTGCCAGCAGCCTATTGGCGGCCTCTGAAGCTTTCTTT.

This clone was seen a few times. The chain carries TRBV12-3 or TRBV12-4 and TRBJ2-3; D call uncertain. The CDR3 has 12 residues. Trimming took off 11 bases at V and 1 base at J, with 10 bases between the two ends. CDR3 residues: CAQRHGTDTQYF. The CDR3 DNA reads TGTGCCCAGCGACACGGCACAGATACGCAGTATTTT.

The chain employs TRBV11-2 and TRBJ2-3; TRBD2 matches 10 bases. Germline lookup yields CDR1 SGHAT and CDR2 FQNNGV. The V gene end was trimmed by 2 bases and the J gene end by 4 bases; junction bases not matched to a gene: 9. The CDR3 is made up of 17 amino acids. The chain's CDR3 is CASSLRVAGGLPDTQYF. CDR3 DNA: TGTGCCAGCAGCTTAAGAGTAGCGGGGGGCCTCCCAGATACGCAGTATTTT.

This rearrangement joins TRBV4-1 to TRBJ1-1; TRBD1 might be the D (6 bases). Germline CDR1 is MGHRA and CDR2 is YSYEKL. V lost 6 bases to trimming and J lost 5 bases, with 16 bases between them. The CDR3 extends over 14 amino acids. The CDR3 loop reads CASSLGGGNTEAFF. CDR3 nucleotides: TGCGCCAGCAGTTTGGGAGGGGGGAATACTGAAGCTTTCTTT.

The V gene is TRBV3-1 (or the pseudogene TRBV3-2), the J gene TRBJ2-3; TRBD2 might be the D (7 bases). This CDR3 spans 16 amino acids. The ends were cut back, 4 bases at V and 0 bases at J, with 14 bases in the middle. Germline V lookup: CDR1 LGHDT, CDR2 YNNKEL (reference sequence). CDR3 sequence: CASSPGGGLSTDTQYF. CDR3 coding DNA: TGTGCCAGCAGCCCTGGGGGGGGGCTTAGCACAGATACGCAGTATTTT.

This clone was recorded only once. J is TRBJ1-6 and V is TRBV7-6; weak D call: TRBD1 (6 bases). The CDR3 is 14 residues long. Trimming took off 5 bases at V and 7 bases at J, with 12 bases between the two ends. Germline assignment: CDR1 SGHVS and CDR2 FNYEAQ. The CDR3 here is CASSPTGINSPLHF. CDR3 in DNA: TGTGCCAGCAGCCCAACAGGGATCAATTCACCCCTCCACTTT.

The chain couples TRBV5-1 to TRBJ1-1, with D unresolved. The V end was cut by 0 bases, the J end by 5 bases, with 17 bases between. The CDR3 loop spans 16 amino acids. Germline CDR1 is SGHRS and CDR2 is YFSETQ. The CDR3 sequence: CASSLEAIGRSTEAFF. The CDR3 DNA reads TGCGCCAGCAGCTTGGAGGCGATAGGGAGGAGTACTGAAGCTTTCTTT.

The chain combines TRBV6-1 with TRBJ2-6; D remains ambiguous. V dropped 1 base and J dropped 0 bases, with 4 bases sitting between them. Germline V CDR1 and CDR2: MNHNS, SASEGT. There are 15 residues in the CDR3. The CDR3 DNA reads TGTGCCAGCAGTGAAGGGGGCTCTGGGGCCAACGTCCTGACTTTC. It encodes CASSEGGSGANVLTF.

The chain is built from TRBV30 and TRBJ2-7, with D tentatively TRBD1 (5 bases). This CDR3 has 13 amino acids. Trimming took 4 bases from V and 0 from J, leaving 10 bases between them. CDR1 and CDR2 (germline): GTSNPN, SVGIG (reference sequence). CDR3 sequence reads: CAWTQGLSYEQYF. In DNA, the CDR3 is TGTGCCTGGACTCAGGGTCTCTCCTACGAGCAGTACTTC.

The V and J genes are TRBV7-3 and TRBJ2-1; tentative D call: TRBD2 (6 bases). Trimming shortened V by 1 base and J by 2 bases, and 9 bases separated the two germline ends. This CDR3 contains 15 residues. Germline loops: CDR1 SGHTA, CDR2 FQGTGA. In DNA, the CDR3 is TGTGCCAGCAGCTTAAGTCGGGGGACCTACAATGAGCAGTTCTTC. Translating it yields CASSLSRGTYNEQFF. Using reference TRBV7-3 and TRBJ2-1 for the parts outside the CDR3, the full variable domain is GAGVSQTPSNKVTEKGKYVELRCDPISGHTALYWYRQSLGQGPEFLIYFQGTGAADDSGLPNDRFFAVRPEGSVSTLKIQRTERGDSAVYLCASSLSRGTYNEQFFGPGTRLTVL.

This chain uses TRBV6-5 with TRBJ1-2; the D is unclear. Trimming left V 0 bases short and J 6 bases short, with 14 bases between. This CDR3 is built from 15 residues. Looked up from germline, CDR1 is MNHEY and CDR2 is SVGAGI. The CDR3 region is CASSYSEHISNGYTF. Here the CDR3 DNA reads TGTGCCAGCAGTTACTCGGAGCACATTTCTAATGGCTACACCTTC.

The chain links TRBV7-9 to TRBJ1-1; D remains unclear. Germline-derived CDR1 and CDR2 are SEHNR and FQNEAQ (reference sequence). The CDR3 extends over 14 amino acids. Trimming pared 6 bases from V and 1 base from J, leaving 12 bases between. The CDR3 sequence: CASSHGRANTEAFF. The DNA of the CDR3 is TGTGCCAGCAGTCACGGACGGGCGAACACTGAAGCTTTCTTT.

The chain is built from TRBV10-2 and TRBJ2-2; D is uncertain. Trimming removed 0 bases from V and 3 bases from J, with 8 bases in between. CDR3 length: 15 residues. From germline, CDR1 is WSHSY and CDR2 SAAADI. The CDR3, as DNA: TGCGCCAGCAGTGAGTCTGGCTGGGACACCGGGGAGCTGTTTTTT. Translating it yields CASSESGWDTGELFF.

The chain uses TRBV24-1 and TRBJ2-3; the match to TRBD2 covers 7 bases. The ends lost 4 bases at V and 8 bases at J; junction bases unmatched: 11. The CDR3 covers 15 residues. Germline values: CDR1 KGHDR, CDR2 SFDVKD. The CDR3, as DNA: TGTGCCACCAGTGACAGACTAGCCGAGGTGGGTACGCAGTATTTT. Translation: CATSDRLAEVGTQYF.

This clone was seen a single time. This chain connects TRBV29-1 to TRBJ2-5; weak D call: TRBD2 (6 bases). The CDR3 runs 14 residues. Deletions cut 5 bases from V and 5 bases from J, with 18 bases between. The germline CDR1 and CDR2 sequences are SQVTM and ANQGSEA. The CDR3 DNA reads TGCAGCGTTCTTAACGTCGGACTAATGGAGACCCAGTACTTC. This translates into CSVLNVGLMETQYF. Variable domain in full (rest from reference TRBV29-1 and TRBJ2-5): SAVISQKPSRDICQRGTSLTIQCQVDSQVTMMFWYRQQPGQSLTLIATANQGSEATYESGFVIDKFPISRPNLTFSTLTVSNMSPEDSSIYLCSVLNVGLMETQYFGPGTRLLVL.

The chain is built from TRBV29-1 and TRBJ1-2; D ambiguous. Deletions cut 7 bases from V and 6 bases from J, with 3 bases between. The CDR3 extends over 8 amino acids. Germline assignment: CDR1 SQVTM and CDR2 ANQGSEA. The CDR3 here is CSGDGYTF. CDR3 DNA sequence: TGCAGCGGAGATGGCTACACCTTC. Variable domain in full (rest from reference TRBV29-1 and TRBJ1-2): SAVISQKPSRDICQRGTSLTIQCQVDSQVTMMFWYRQQPGQSLTLIATANQGSEATYESGFVIDKFPISRPNLTFSTLTVSNMSPEDSSIYLCSGDGYTFGSGTRLTVV.

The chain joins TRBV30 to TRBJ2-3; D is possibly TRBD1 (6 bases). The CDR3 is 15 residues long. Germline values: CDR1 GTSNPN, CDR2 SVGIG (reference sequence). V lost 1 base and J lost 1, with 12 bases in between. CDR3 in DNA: TGTGCCTGGAGTGGGACAGTTCGCGGCACAGATACGCAGTATTTT. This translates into CAWSGTVRGTDTQYF.

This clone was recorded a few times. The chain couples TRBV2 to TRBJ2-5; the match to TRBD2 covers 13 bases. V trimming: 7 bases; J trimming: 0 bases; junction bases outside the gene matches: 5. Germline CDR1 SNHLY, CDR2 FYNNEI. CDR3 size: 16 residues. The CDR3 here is CASMRTSGGHQETQYF. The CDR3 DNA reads TGTGCCAGCATGCGGACTAGCGGGGGACACCAAGAGACCCAGTACTTC.

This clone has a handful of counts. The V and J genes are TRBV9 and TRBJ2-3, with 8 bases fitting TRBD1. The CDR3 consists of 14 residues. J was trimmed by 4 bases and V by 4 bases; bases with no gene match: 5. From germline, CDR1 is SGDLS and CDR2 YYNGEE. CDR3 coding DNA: TGTGCCAGCAGCCGCGACAGGGGCGCAGATACGCAGTATTTT. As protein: CASSRDRGADTQYF.

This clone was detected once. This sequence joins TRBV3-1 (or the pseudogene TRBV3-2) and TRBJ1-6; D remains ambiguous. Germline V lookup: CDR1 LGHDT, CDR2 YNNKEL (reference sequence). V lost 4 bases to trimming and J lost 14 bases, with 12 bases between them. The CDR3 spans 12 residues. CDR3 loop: CASSLGPATLHF. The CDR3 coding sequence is TGTGCCAGCAGCCTCGGCCCGGCAACCCTCCACTTT.

The CDR3 region is CASSQTASGYPYNEQFF. The CDR3 DNA reads as TGTGCCAGCAGCCAAACCGCTAGCGGGTATCCTTACAATGAGCAGTTCTTC. This rearrangement joins TRBV7-4 to TRBJ2-1; 8 bases map to TRBD2. Germline V gives CDR1 SGHVT, CDR2 SQSDAQ. The junction had 13 bases not matched to a gene; V was cut back by 5 bases and J by 4 bases. The length of the CDR3 is 17 residues.